This is a list of T cell receptor beta chains from one sample in a study of T cell responses to AZD1222 COVID-19 vaccine. Clones were read by immunoSEQ multiplex PCR, and TCRdb kept only the in-frame ones, dropping some. In the table there are 120,000 or so clones, 70% to 90% of which are singletons. The sequencing here drew on peripheral blood, taken on day 0 of AZD1222 vaccination. The source of these receptors is an adult in good health. Each CDR3 is given with its conserved first and last residue. D genes are given only for firm matches. A clone size is listed for some rows: how often the clone was seen (once, few, many), or a class if it is expanded.

V gene	clone size	J gene	CDR3 length	D gene	CDR3 DNA	CDR3 protein
TRBV3-1/TRBV3-2	.	TRBJ1-3	14	.	TGTGCCAGCAGCCTCCGGACACGCGGAAACACCATATATTTT	CASSLRTRGNTIYF
TRBV7-2	.	TRBJ2-2	15	.	TGTGCCAGCAGCTTAGTAGCCGGAGACGACGGGGAGCTGTTTTTT	CASSLVAGDDGELFF
TRBV11-3	.	TRBJ2-1	17	.	TGTGCCAGCAGCTTAAGGGGCGGGGAGACTGCCTACAATGAGCAGTTCTTC	CASSLRGGETAYNEQFF
TRBV19	.	TRBJ1-5	17	.	TGTGCCAGTAGTCCCAATTTTCTCAGGGTTCGCAATCAGCCCCAGCATTTT	CASSPNFLRVRNQPQHF
TRBV15	.	TRBJ1-1	13	TRBD1	TGTGCCACCGGGACAGGGGAGTTTACTGAAGCTTTCTTT	CATGTGEFTEAFF
TRBV27	.	TRBJ2-1	13	TRBD2	TGTGCCAGCACTACGACTAGCAACAATGAGCAGTTCTTC	CASTTTSNNEQFF
TRBV9	.	TRBJ2-1	16	TRBD1	TGTGCCAGCAGCGCCCGACAGGGGAGCTCCTACAATGAGCAGTTCTTC	CASSARQGSSYNEQFF
TRBV5-1	.	TRBJ1-1	15	.	TGCGCCAGCAGCTTGGCCCCAGGGTCGAACACTGAAGCTTTCTTT	CASSLAPGSNTEAFF
TRBV14	.	TRBJ1-3	15	.	TGTGCCAGCAGCCAAGGGCGGGGCTCTGGAAACACCATATATTTT	CASSQGRGSGNTIYF
TRBV27	.	TRBJ1-6	19	.	TGTGCCAGCAGTCCCCCGCGGCAGGGGTTGTCCCGTGATAATTCACCCCTCCACTTT	CASSPPRQGLSRDNSPLHF
TRBV6-5	once	TRBJ1-3	14	.	TGTGCCAGCAAAACGGGACTCATGGGAAACACCATATATTTT	CASKTGLMGNTIYF
TRBV7-3	.	TRBJ2-2	16	TRBD1	TGTGCCAGCAGCCGATCGGGACAGGGAAGGTCCGGGGAGCTGTTTTTT	CASSRSGQGRSGELFF
TRBV18	.	TRBJ2-2	15	TRBD1	TGTGCCAGCTCAGGACAGGGGGCGAACACCGGGGAGCTGTTTTTT	CASSGQGANTGELFF
TRBV6-1	.	TRBJ2-2	14	.	TGTGCCAGCAGTGAGTTTCAGGGATCCGGGGAGCTGTTTTTT	CASSEFQGSGELFF
TRBV7-3	.	TRBJ2-1	15	.	TGTGCCAGCAGCTTAATCAGTAGCGGCGACAATGAGCAGTTCTTC	CASSLISSGDNEQFF
TRBV3-1/TRBV3-2	.	TRBJ1-2	19	TRBD1	TGTGCCAGCAGCCAAGATAATCGTAAGGGGGCTTGTGATAACTATGGCTACACCTTC	CASSQDNRKGACDNYGYTF
TRBV27	.	TRBJ1-2	13	TRBD1	TGTGCCAGCAGTCCCAGACAGGGGTATGGCTACACCTTC	CASSPRQGYGYTF
TRBV19	.	TRBJ1-4	16	TRBD1	TGTGCCAGTAGTATGGACAGGGGGCGTATCGGTGAAAAACTGTTTTTT	CASSMDRGRIGEKLFF
TRBV11-2	.	TRBJ1-5	15	.	TGTGCCAGCAGCTTAGCAGGTTTTGACAATCAGCCCCAGCATTTT	CASSLAGFDNQPQHF
TRBV14	.	TRBJ1-1	14	.	TGTGCCAGCAGCCAACAGACAGGGAACACTGAAGCTTTCTTT	CASSQQTGNTEAFF
TRBV19	.	TRBJ2-4	14	.	TGTGCCAGTTCCCGAGAGATAGCCAAAAACATTCAGTACTTC	CASSREIAKNIQYF
TRBV3-1/TRBV3-2	.	TRBJ1-3	16	.	TGTGCCAGCAGCCGATCGACGCGGCGGAGTGGAAACACCATATATTTT	CASSRSTRRSGNTIYF
TRBV12-3/TRBV12-4	.	TRBJ2-3	13	.	TGTGCCAGCATCGAGACTGCAACAGATACGCAGTATTTT	CASIETATDTQYF
TRBV5-1	.	TRBJ1-6	16	TRBD1	TGCGCCAGCAGCTTAGGACAGGGGGCGCGTAGCTCACCCCTCCACTTT	CASSLGQGARSSPLHF
TRBV4-3	.	TRBJ1-1	14	.	TGCGCCAGCAGCCATCGGGGGCAGGACACTGAAGCTTTCTTT	CASSHRGQDTEAFF
TRBV18	.	TRBJ1-5	15	TRBD1	TGTGCCAGCTCACCAGACATGCAGGGGGCGCGGCCCCAGCATTTT	CASSPDMQGARPQHF
TRBV11-2	.	TRBJ1-4	17	.	TGTGCCAGCAGCTTGTTGACCCACAGGGCAACTAATGAAAAACTGTTTTTT	CASSLLTHRATNEKLFF
TRBV18	.	TRBJ2-2	14	.	TGTGCCAGCCAAAAAGGGGCGGACACCGGGGAGCTGTTTTTT	CASQKGADTGELFF
TRBV6-2/TRBV6-3	once	TRBJ2-2	15	TRBD2	TGTGCCAGCAGCCGGACTAGCGCGAACACCGGGGAGCTGTTTTTT	CASSRTSANTGELFF
TRBV7-3	.	TRBJ2-7	14	.	TGTGCCAGCAGCTTAACAGGGTCCGGGTACGAGCAGTACTTC	CASSLTGSGYEQYF
TRBV5-1	.	TRBJ1-5	14	.	TGCGCCAGCAGCTCAGAGGGCGGCAATCAGCCCCAGCATTTT	CASSSEGGNQPQHF